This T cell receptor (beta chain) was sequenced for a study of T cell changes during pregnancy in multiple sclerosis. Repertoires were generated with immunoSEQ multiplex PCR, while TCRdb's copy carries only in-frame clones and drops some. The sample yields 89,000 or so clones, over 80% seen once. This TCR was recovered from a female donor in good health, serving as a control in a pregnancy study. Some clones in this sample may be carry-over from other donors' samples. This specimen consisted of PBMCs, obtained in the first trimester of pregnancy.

CDR3 region: CASSRGHSPYSGANVLTF. CDR3 bases: TGTGCCAGCAGCCGCGGACATTCGCCCTACTCTGGGGCCAACGTCCTGACTTTC. This chain joins TRBV28 and TRBJ2-6; the D gene is possibly TRBD1 (5 bases). The germline gives CDR1 MDHEN, CDR2 SYDVKM. CDR3 size: 18 residues. Trimming took 6 bases from V and 0 from J, leaving 18 bases between them. The entire variable domain, with the rest obtained from reference TRBV28 and TRBJ2-6, is as follows: DVKVTQSSRYLVKRTGEKVFLECVQDMDHENMFWYRQDPGLGLRLIYFSYDVKMKEKGDIPEGYSVSREKKERFSLILESASTNQTSMYLCASSRGHSPYSGANVLTFGAGSRLTVL.